Reported below is one T cell receptor beta chain. Its matching antigen is unknown. This entry comes from a study of Ad26.COV2.S vaccination and SARS-CoV-2 variants. Study overall: The vaccine Ad26.COV2.S was put into the muscle once, or twice with 56 days between. Whole-study results and caveats: There was reportedly substantial breadth in spike-specific CD8+ and CD4+ T cell responses after vaccination.

Using immunoSEQ multiplex PCR, the repertoire was profiled, and TCRdb retains in-frame clones only, with some absent. In the table there are about 480,000 clones, roughly 85% of which are singletons. Germline CDR1 LNHDA, CDR2 SQIVND (reference sequence). The CDR3 covers 14 residues. The V end lost 1 base, the J end lost 4 bases, and 10 bases lay between the germline ends. Described treatment: around 19 received Ad26.COV2.S at low or high dose, single or two shots; roughly 5 received placebo; per-sample allocation not given. Sampling happened 63 days after the first vaccine or placebo injection. Boston supplied an adult donor aged 18-55 years.

The V gene is TRBV19, the J gene TRBJ1-2, with D unresolved. Sequencing used peripheral blood, obtained in a trial of Ad26.COV2.S vaccine versus placebo. This receptor was identified in a person aged 18-60 years who received the Ad26.COV2.S COVID-19 vaccine or a placebo. The CDR3 is CASSIGEGGYGYTF. CDR3 coding DNA: TGTGCCAGTAGTATAGGTGAAGGCGGCTATGGCTACACCTTC.